Listed here are 8 T cell receptor beta chains from one sample, sequenced in a study of blood T cell repertoires in COVID-19. The method was immunoSEQ multiplex PCR; TCRdb's version includes in-frame clones alone and lacks a portion of them. The sample includes 120,000 to 150,000 clones, 84% of them seen just once. The specimen sequenced was peripheral blood. Receptors were obtained from a human donor in a cohort sampled during active COVID-19.

This clone was observed a single time. This sequence joins TRBV12-3 or TRBV12-4 and TRBJ1-2, with a weak D call TRBD1 (6 bases). This CDR3 is 12 amino acids long. V lost 1 base and J lost 8, with 8 bases in between. CDR3 region: CASSLDRVGYTF. CDR3 DNA sequence: TGTGCCAGCAGTTTAGACAGGGTAGGCTACACCTTC.

The chain has TRBV7-6 and TRBJ2-5; 12 bases match TRBD2. V lost 1 base, J lost 0 bases, and 6 bases stayed unmatched. The CDR3 has 18 residues. Germline CDR1 reads SGHVS; CDR2 reads FNYEAQ. The CDR3 sequence is CASSLVASGGGYQETQYF. As DNA, the CDR3 is TGTGCCAGCAGCTTAGTGGCTAGCGGGGGGGGGTACCAAGAGACCCAGTACTTC.

The V and J genes are TRBV5-1 and TRBJ1-1, with 9 bases that match TRBD1. The length of the CDR3 is 15 residues. Germline CDR1 reads SGHRS; CDR2 reads YFSETQ. V gave up 2 bases and J gave up 1 base; unmatched junction bases: 3. In DNA, the CDR3 is TGCGCCAGCAGCTTACGACAGGGGGGGAACACTGAAGCTTTCTTT. Amino acids: CASSLRQGGNTEAFF.

This chain's CDR3 is CAIQSLTVSNEQFF. The CDR3, as DNA: TGTGCCATCCAATCTTTGACAGTTAGTAATGAGCAGTTCTTC. The chain has TRBV10-3 and TRBJ2-1; D possibly corresponds to TRBD1 (5 bases). The CDR3 length is 14 residues. Trimming stripped 8 bases from V and 7 bases from J, with 18 bases between. The germline V gene has CDR1 ENHRY and CDR2 SYGVKD.

V is TRBV14 and J is TRBJ1-1; no clear D gene. The germline V and J ends were trimmed by 10 bases and 8 bases, with 14 bases remaining between them. The germline CDR1 and CDR2 sequences are SGHDN and FVKESK. The CDR3 totals 11 residues. The CDR3, as DNA: TGTGCCATCTCGGGTAACGGAGAAGCTTTCTTT. It codes for CAISGNGEAFF.

This clone has a single count. V and J are TRBV30 and TRBJ2-3; D is unresolved. V lost 2 bases, J lost 0 bases, and 9 bases lay in between. Germline CDR1 is GTSNPN and CDR2 is SVGIG (reference sequence). CDR3 size: 14 residues. The CDR3 coding sequence is TGTGCCTGGAGTAAGAGCGCTAGCACAGATACGCAGTATTTT. It codes for CAWSKSASTDTQYF.

This chain links TRBV30 with TRBJ1-3; D unclear. V dropped 8 bases and J dropped 2 bases, with 16 bases sitting between them. Germline assignment: CDR1 GTSNPN and CDR2 SVGIG (reference sequence). The CDR3 length is 14 residues. This CDR3 reads CAQTRRSAGNTIYF. CDR3 bases: TGTGCCCAAACGCGGAGGTCGGCTGGAAACACCATATATTTT. Supplemented by reference TRBV30 and TRBJ1-3, the full variable domain reads SQTIHQWPATLVQPVGSPLSLECTVEGTSNPNLYWYRQAAGRGLQLLFYSVGIGQISSEVPQNLSASRPQDRQFILSSKKLLLSDSGFYLCAQTRRSAGNTIYFGEGSWLTVV.

The chain uses TRBV30 and TRBJ2-5; the match to TRBD2 covers 7 bases. Germline V CDR1 and CDR2: GTSNPN, SVGIG (reference sequence). V trimming: 8 bases; J trimming: 5 bases; junction bases outside the gene matches: 2. The CDR3 spans 10 residues. CDR3 loop: CAGGEETQYF. The CDR3 DNA sequence: TGTGCCGGGGGGGAGGAGACCCAGTACTTC.